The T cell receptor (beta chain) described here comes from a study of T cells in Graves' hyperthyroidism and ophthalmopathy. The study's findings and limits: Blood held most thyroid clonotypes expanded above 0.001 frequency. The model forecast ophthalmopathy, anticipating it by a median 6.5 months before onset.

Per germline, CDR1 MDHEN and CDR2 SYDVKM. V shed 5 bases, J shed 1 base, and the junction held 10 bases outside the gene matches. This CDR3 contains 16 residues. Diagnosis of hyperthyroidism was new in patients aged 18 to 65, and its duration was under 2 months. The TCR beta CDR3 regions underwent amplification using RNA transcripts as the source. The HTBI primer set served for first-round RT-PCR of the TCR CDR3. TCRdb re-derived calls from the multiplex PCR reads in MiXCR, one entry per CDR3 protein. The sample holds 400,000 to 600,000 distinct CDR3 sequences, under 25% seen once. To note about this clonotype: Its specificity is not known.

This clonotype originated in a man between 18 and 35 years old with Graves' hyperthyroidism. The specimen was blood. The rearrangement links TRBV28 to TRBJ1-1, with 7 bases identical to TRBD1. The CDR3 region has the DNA TGTGCCAGCAGTCCCCGACAGGGATCGGGGAACACTGAAGCTTTCTTT. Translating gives CASSPRQGSGNTEAFF.